A selection of T cell receptor beta chains follows, all from one sample in a study of blood T cell repertoires in COVID-19. Generated by immunoSEQ multiplex PCR, the TCRdb table keeps only in-frame clones and is missing some. The profile shows some 240,000 clones, roughly 84% of them singletons. Sequenced sample: peripheral blood. These receptors were collected from a man aged 50-59 years with active or convalescent COVID-19. CDR3s include the opening cysteine and the closing phenylalanine or tryptophan. D genes are given only for firm matches. Some rows have no size entry. The others give once, few or many, or a class for an expanded clone.

size: NA; D: TRBD2; J: TRBJ2-1; V: TRBV5-1; DNA: TGCGCCAGCAGCTTCTTCCCGGGGGGGGATGAGCAGTTCTTC; CDR3: CASSFFPGGDEQFF
size: NA; D: NA; J: TRBJ1-4; V: TRBV5-5; DNA: TGTGCCAGCAGCTTGACGGGGGGAGAAGAAAAACTGTTTTTT; CDR3: CASSLTGGEEKLFF
size: once; D: TRBD2; J: TRBJ2-1; V: TRBV5-1; DNA: TGCGCCAGCAGCCCACGCCTCTTTGCGGGGGGCCTCAATGAGCAGTTCTTC; CDR3: CASSPRLFAGGLNEQFF
size: NA; D: NA; J: TRBJ1-2; V: TRBV30; DNA: TGTGCCTGGACCGCTAACTATGGCTACACCTTC; CDR3: CAWTANYGYTF
size: NA; D: NA; J: TRBJ1-2; V: TRBV7-2; DNA: TGTGCCAGCAGCGACCAGACCCCAGGGACTGGGTGGCGCGTAAGCTACACCTTC; CDR3: CASSDQTPGTGWRVSYTF
size: NA; D: TRBD1; J: TRBJ1-6; V: TRBV5-1; DNA: TGCGCCAGCAGCTTGGTAGGACAGGGCAATTCACCCCTCCACTTT; CDR3: CASSLVGQGNSPLHF
size: NA; D: NA; J: TRBJ1-3; V: TRBV5-1; DNA: TGCGCCAGCAGCTATGGGACTTCTGGAAACACCATATATTTT; CDR3: CASSYGTSGNTIYF
size: NA; D: TRBD2; J: TRBJ2-3; V: TRBV5-4; DNA: TGTGCCAGCAGCTTGGAGGGGAGCGGGAGAAGCACAGATACGCAGTATTTT; CDR3: CASSLEGSGRSTDTQYF
size: NA; D: TRBD1; J: TRBJ1-1; V: TRBV6-2/TRBV6-3; DNA: TGTGCCAGCAGTTCGACAGGGGGGGCTAACACTGAAGCTTTCTTT; CDR3: CASSSTGGANTEAFF
size: NA; D: TRBD2; J: TRBJ2-1; V: TRBV7-6; DNA: TGTGCCAGCAGCTTGCACGCGGGAGCTCCGTTCTTC; CDR3: CASSLHAGAPFF
size: NA; D: TRBD1; J: TRBJ1-2; V: TRBV7-2; DNA: TGTGCCAGCAGCGGTGGACAGGATTTCAATAACTATGGCTACACCTTC; CDR3: CASSGGQDFNNYGYTF
size: NA; D: TRBD2; J: TRBJ2-3; V: TRBV7-8; DNA: TGTGCCAGCCTAAACGTAGGGCGCCCGTTAGCGGGGGGGCCGGGCACAGATACGCAGTATTTT; CDR3: CASLNVGRPLAGGPGTDTQYF
size: NA; D: TRBD1; J: TRBJ1-4; V: TRBV5-4; DNA: TGTGCCAGCAGCTATCTAGGGACAGGGGCCTTTAATGAAAAACTGTTTTTT; CDR3: CASSYLGTGAFNEKLFF
size: NA; D: TRBD2; J: TRBJ2-3; V: TRBV27; DNA: TGTGCCAGCAGTTCTAGACTAGCAGCCACAGATACGCAGTATTTT; CDR3: CASSSRLAATDTQYF
size: NA; D: NA; J: TRBJ1-1; V: TRBV4-3; DNA: TGCGCCAGCGGAGACAGAGCATACACTGAAGCTTTCTTT; CDR3: CASGDRAYTEAFF
size: NA; D: NA; J: TRBJ1-1; V: TRBV9; DNA: TGTGCCAGCAGCCATAGCGGGACAGAAGCTTTCTTT; CDR3: CASSHSGTEAFF
size: NA; D: NA; J: TRBJ1-2; V: TRBV21-1; DNA: TGTGCCAGCAGCAAACTTGACAGGGAAGGTGGCTACACCTTC; CDR3: CASSKLDREGGYTF
size: NA; D: NA; J: TRBJ2-7; V: TRBV28; DNA: TGTGCCAGCAGCTCCCAGACAACCCGAGACTCCTACGAGCAGTACTTC; CDR3: CASSSQTTRDSYEQYF
size: NA; D: NA; J: TRBJ1-2; V: TRBV7-2; DNA: TGTGCCAGCAGCTTAGTTTCGTGGGGAGGGGACTATGGCTACACCTTC; CDR3: CASSLVSWGGDYGYTF
size: NA; D: NA; J: TRBJ1-2; V: TRBV30; DNA: TGTGCCTGGAGTGTCACCGCGTATGGCTACACCTTC; CDR3: CAWSVTAYGYTF
size: NA; D: NA; J: TRBJ2-7; V: TRBV18; DNA: TGTGCCAGCTCACCAGTACAGTCCTACGAGCAGTACTTC; CDR3: CASSPVQSYEQYF
size: NA; D: TRBD1; J: TRBJ2-5; V: TRBV2; DNA: TGTGCCAGCAGGAAAGGACAGGGCCCAGAGACCCAGTACTTC; CDR3: CASRKGQGPETQYF
size: NA; D: TRBD2; J: TRBJ2-1; V: TRBV5-1; DNA: TGCGCCAGCAGCCCCGGGACTAGCGGATACAATGAGCAGTTCTTC; CDR3: CASSPGTSGYNEQFF
size: medium-sized; D: TRBD1; J: TRBJ2-4; V: TRBV5-5; DNA: TGTGCCAGCAGCCCGGGGACAGACAAAAACATTCAGTACTTC; CDR3: CASSPGTDKNIQYF
size: NA; D: NA; J: TRBJ2-7; V: TRBV6-5; DNA: TGTGCCAGCAGTTCGGCTAGCGCGACGCATTACGAGCAGTACTTC; CDR3: CASSSASATHYEQYF
size: NA; D: TRBD1; J: TRBJ2-1; V: TRBV7-6; DNA: TGTGCCAGCAGCTTAGAAAGTCAGGGGGCGAGCTCCTACAATGAGCAGTTCTTC; CDR3: CASSLESQGASSYNEQFF
size: once; D: TRBD1; J: TRBJ1-2; V: TRBV15; DNA: TGTGCCACCAGCGCAGGGGGCTTAGACTATGGCTACACCTTC; CDR3: CATSAGGLDYGYTF
size: NA; D: TRBD1; J: TRBJ2-7; V: TRBV7-9; DNA: TGTGCCAGCAGCTTTGGACAGGGAGACGAGCAGTACTTC; CDR3: CASSFGQGDEQYF
size: once; D: TRBD2; J: TRBJ2-1; V: TRBV27; DNA: TGTGCCAGCACGGGGAGGGGCGGGAGGCACTACAATGAGCAGTTCTTC; CDR3: CASTGRGGRHYNEQFF
size: NA; D: TRBD2; J: TRBJ2-2; V: TRBV5-1; DNA: TGCGCCAGCAGCCTTAGATTGATAGCGGGAGTGATAACCGGGGAGCTGTTTTTT; CDR3: CASSLRLIAGVITGELFF
size: NA; D: NA; J: TRBJ2-2; V: TRBV1; DNA: TGCACCAGCAGCCAATCTCGTTCTAGCGGGGAACACCGGGGAGCTGTTTTT; CDR3: CTSSQSRSSGEHRGAVF
size: NA; D: TRBD2; J: TRBJ2-7; V: TRBV27; DNA: TGTGCCAGCAACGGACTAGCGGGAGGTCGGGGAGAGCAGTACTTC; CDR3: CASNGLAGGRGEQYF